The sequence of this T cell receptor beta chain was determined in a study of blood T cell repertoires in COVID-19. Sequencing used immunoSEQ multiplex PCR; TCRdb keeps in-frame clones, though not all of them. Among some 160,000 clones listed, 75% to 80% were seen once. The V segment lost 8 bases and the J segment 3 bases; nucleotides outside the gene matches: 10. Germline V gene sequence: CDR1 MDHEN, CDR2 SYDVKM. CDR3 length equals 15 residues. The chain is built from TRBV28 and TRBJ2-7; the match to TRBD1 covers 10 bases. This TCR came from a woman of 80 years or more with acute or convalescent COVID-19. Specimen: peripheral blood. DNA for the CDR3: TGTGCCAGCGCGTACTCCGGGACAGGGGTCTACGAGCAGTACTTC. This gives the protein CASAYSGTGVYEQYF.